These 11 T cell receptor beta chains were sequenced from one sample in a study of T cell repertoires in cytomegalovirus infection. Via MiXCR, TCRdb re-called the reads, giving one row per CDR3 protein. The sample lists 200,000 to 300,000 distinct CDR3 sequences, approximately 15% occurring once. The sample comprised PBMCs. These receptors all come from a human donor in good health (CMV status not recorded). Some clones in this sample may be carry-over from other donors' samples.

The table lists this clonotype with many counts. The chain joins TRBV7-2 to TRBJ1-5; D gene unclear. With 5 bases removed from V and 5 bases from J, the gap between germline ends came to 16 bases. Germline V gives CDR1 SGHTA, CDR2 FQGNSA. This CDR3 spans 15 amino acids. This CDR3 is CASSPTGASHQPQHF. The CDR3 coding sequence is TGTGCCAGCAGCCCCACGGGAGCTTCTCATCAGCCCCAGCATTTT.

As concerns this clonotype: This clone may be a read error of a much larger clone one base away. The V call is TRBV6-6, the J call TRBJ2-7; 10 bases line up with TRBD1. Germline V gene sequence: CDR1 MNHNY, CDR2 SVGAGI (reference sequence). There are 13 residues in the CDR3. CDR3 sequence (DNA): TGTGCCGGCAGTCCGGACAGGGGGTACGAGCAGTACTTC. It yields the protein CAGSPDRGYEQYF.

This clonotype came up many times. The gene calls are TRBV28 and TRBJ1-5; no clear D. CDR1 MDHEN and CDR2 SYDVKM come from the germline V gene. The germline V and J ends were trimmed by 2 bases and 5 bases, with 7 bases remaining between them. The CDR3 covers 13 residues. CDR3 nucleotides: TGTGCCAGCAGTTTACAGTTGGATCAGCCCCAGCATTTT. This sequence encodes CASSLQLDQPQHF.

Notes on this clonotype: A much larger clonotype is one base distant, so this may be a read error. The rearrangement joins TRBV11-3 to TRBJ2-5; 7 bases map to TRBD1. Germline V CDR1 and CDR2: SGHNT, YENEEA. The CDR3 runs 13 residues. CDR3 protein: CARRQGTQEAQYF. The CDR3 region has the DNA TGTGCCAGGCGACAGGGCACCCAAGAGGCCCAGTACTTC.

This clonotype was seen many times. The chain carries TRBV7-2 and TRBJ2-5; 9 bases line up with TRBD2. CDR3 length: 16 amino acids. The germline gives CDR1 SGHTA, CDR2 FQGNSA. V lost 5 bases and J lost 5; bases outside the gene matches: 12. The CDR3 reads CASSLLAGGPLETQYF. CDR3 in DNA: TGTGCCAGCAGCCTTCTGGCGGGAGGGCCTTTGGAGACCCAGTACTTC. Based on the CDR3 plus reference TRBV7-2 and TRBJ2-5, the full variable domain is GAGVSQSPSNKVTEKGKDVELRCDPISGHTALYWYRQSLGQGLEFLIYFQGNSAPDKSGLPSDRFSAERTGGSVSTLTIQRTQQEDSAVYLCASSLLAGGPLETQYFGPGTRLLVL.

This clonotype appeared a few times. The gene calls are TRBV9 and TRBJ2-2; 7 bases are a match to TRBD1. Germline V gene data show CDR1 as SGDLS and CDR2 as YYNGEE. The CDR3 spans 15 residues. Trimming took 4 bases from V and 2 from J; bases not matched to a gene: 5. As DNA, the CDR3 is TGTGCCAGCAGCAACCACAGGGGAAACACCGGGGAGCTGTTTTTT. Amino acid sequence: CASSNHRGNTGELFF.

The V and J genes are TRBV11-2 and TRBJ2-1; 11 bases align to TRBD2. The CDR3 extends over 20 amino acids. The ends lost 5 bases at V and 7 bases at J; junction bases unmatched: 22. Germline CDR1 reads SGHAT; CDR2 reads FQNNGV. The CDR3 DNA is TGTGCCAGCAGCCCCCGTTTCCCCTCACTACTAGCGGGAGAACGGAATGAGCAGTTCTTC. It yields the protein CASSPRFPSLLAGERNEQFF. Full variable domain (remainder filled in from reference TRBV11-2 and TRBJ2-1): EAGVAQSPRYKIIEKRQSVAFWCNPISGHATLYWYQQILGQGPKLLIQFQNNGVVDDSQLPKDRFSAERLKGVDSTLKIQPAKLEDSAVYLCASSPRFPSLLAGERNEQFFGPGTRLTVL.

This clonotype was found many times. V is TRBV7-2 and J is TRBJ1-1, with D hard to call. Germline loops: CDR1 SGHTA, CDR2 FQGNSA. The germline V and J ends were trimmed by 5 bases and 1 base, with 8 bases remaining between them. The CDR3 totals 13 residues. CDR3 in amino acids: CASSKHRNTEAFF. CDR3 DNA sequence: TGTGCCAGCAGCAAACATCGGAACACTGAAGCTTTCTTT.

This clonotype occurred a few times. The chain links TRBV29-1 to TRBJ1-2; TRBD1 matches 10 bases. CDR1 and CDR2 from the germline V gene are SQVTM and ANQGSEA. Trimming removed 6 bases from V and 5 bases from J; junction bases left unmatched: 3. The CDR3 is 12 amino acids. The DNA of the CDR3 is TGCAGCGTAAGGACAGGGGGGTATGGCTACACCTTC. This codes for CSVRTGGYGYTF.

CDR3 nucleotide sequence: TGTGCCATCCGGGACAGGGGCGGGACCGGGGAGCTGTTTTTT. It specifies CAIRDRGGTGELFF. The chain couples TRBV10-3 to TRBJ2-2; 10 nucleotides line up with TRBD1. The CDR3 is 14 residues long. With 8 bases clipped from V and 5 bases from J, the junction kept 5 bases outside the gene matches. The V gene's germline CDR1 is ENHRY and CDR2 SYGVKD.

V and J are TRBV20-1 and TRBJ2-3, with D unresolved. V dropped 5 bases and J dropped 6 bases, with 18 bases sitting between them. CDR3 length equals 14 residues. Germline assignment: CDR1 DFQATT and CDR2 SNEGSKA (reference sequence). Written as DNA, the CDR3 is TGCAGTGCTGCCTTAGAGAGCCGCAGGGATACGCAGTATTTT. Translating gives CSAALESRRDTQYF.